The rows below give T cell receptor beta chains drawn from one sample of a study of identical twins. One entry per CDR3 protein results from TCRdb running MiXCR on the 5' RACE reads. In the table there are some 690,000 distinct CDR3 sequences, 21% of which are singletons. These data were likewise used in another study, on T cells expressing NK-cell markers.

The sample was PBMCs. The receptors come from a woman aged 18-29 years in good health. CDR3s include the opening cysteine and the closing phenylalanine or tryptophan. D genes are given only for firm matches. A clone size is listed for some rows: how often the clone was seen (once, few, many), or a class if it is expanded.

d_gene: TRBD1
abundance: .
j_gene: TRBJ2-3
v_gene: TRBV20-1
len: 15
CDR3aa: CSARDRLTSTDTQYF
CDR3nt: TGCAGTGCCAGGGACAGGCTGACTAGCACAGATACGCAGTATTTT

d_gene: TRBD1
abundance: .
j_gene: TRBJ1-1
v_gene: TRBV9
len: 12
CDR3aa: CASSAGTVEAFF
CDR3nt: TGTGCCAGCAGCGCGGGGACAGTTGAAGCTTTCTTT

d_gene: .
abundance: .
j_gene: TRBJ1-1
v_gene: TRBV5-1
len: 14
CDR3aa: CASSLVLAGTEASF
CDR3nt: TGCGCCAGCAGCTTGGTTCTGGCCGGCACTGAAGCTTCCTTT

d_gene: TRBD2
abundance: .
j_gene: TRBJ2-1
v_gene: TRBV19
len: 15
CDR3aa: CASSIVPGLAAEQFF
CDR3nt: TGTGCCAGTAGTATAGTTCCGGGACTAGCGGCTGAGCAGTTCTTC

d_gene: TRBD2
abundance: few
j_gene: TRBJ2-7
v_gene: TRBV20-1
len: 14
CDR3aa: CSARDSSSGGLEYF
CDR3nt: TGCAGTGCTAGGGACTCCTCTAGCGGGGGCCTAGAGTACTTC

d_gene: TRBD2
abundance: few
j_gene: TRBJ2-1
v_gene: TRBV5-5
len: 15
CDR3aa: CASSAGGLAGNEQFF
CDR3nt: TGTGCCAGCAGCGCGGGAGGGCTAGCGGGTAATGAGCAGTTCTTC

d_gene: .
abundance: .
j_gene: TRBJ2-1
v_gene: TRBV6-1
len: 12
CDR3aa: CASSEASNEQFF
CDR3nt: TGTGCCAGCAGTGAAGCTTCGAATGAGCAGTTCTTC

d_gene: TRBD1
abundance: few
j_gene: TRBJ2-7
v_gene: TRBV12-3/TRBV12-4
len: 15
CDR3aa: CASSLVGGQVYEQYF
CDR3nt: TGTGCCAGCAGTTTAGTAGGGGGACAGGTCTACGAGCAGTACTTC

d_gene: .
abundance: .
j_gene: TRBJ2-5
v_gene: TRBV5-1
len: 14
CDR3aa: CASSLPSFRETQYF
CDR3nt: TGCGCCAGCAGCTTGCCTAGCTTCAGGGAGACCCAGTACTTC

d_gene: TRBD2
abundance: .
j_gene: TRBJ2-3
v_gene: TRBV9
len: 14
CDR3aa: CASSVATSRDTQYF
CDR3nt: TGTGCCAGCAGCGTAGCGACTAGCCGAGATACGCAGTATTTT

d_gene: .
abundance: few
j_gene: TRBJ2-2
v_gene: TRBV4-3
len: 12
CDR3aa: CASSPKAGELFF
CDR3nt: TGCGCCAGCAGCCCGAAAGCCGGGGAGCTGTTTTTT

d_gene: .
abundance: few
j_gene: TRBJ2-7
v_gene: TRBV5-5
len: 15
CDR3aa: CASSWEWGREYEQYF
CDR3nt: TGTGCCAGCAGCTGGGAGTGGGGGCGGGAGTACGAGCAGTACTTC

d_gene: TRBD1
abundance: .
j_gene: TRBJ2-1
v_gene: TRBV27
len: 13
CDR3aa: CASRTNRGNEQFF
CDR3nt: TGTGCCAGCAGGACCAACAGGGGTAATGAGCAGTTCTTC

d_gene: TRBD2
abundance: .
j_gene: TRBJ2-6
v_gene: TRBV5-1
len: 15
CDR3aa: CASTSGGSGANVLTF
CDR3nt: TGCGCCAGCACGTCGGGGGGCTCTGGGGCCAACGTCCTGACTTTC

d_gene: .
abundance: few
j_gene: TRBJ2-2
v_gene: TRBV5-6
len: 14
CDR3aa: CASSSVQVPGELFF
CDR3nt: TGTGCCAGCAGCTCCGTCCAGGTTCCCGGGGAGCTGTTTTTT

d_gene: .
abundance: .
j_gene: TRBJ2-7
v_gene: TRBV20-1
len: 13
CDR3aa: CSAPGEGGYEQYF
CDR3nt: TGCAGTGCACCCGGGGAGGGGGGCTACGAGCAGTACTTC

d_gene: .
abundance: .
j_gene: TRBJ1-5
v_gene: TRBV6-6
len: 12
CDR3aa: CATSGPNQPQHF
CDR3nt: TGTGCCACTTCGGGGCCCAATCAGCCCCAGCATTTT

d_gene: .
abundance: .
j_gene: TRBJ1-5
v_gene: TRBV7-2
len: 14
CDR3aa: CASSLVAGRQPQHF
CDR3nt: TGTGCCAGCAGCTTAGTCGCAGGGCGACAGCCCCAGCATTTT

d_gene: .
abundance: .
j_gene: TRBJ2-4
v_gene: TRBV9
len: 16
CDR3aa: CASSGGGYLAKNIQYF
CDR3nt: TGTGCCAGCAGCGGCGGGGGCTACCTAGCCAAAAACATTCAGTACTTC

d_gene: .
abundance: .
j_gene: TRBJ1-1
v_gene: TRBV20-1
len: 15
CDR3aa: CSAREGARVNTEAFF
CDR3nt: TGCAGTGCTAGAGAGGGGGCGAGGGTGAACACTGAAGCTTTCTTT

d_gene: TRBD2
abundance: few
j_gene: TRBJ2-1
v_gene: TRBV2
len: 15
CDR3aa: CASSDGRKMYNEQFF
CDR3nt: TGTGCCAGCAGTGACGGGAGGAAAATGTACAATGAGCAGTTCTTC

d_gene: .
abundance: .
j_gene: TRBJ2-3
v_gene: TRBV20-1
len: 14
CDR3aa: CSARGGGLTDTQYF
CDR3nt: TGCAGTGCTAGAGGCGGGGGCCTCACAGATACGCAGTATTTT

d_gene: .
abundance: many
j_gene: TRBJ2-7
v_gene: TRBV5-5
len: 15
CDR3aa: CASSLTGTRSYEQYF
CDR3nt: TGTGCCAGCAGCTTGACCGGGACACGATCATACGAGCAGTACTTC

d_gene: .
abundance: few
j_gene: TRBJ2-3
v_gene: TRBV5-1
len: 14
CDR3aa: CASSLVALLDTQYF
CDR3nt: TGCGCCAGCAGCTTGGTCGCCTTGTTGGATACGCAGTATTTT

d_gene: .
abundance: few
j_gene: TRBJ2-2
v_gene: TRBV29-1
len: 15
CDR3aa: CSVGVGGVNTGELFF
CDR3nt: TGCAGCGTTGGTGTTGGGGGAGTGAACACCGGGGAGCTGTTTTTT

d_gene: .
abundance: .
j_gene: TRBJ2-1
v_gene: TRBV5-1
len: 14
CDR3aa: CASTGTIYYNEQFF
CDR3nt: TGCGCCAGCACGGGCACGATATACTACAATGAGCAGTTCTTC

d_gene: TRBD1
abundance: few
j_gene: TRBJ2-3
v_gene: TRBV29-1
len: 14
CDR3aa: CSVGQGARGDTQYF
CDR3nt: TGCAGCGTTGGGCAGGGGGCGCGCGGGGATACGCAGTATTTT

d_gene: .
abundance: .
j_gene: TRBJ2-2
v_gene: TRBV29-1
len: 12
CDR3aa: CSVEDNTGELFF
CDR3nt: TGCAGCGTTGAAGACAACACCGGGGAGCTGTTTTTT

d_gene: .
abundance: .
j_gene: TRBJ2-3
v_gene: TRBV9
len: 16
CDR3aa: CASSVGGRAGTDTQYF
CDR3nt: TGTGCCAGCAGCGTAGGAGGCAGGGCGGGCACAGATACGCAGTATTTT

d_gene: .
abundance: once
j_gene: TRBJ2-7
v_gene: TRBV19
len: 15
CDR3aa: CASSIEGERFYEQYF
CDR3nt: TGTGCCAGTAGTATAGAAGGGGAGCGGTTCTACGAGCAGTACTTC

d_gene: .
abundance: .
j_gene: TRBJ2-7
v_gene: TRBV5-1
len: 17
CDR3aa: CASSLVRVGIAPYEQYF
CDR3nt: TGCGCCAGCAGCTTGGTTCGGGTAGGGATCGCCCCCTACGAGCAGTACTTC

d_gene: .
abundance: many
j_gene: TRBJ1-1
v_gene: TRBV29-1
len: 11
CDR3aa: CSVSYGTEAFF
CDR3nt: TGCAGCGTATCATACGGGACTGAAGCTTTCTTT

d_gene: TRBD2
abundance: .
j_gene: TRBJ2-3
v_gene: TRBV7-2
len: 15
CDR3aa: CASSLGRTSGDTQYF
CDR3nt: TGTGCCAGCAGCTTAGGGAGGACTAGCGGGGATACGCAGTATTTT